The clone carrying this T cell receptor beta chain came up many times. The sample's time point: sample taken at primary tumor resection. The data belong to a study of spatial heterogeneity in lung cancer. A single record per CDR3 protein comes from TCRdb applying MiXCR to the 5' RACE reads. Of under 10,000 distinct CDR3 sequences in the sample, 9.7% were seen once. The CDR3 has 14 amino acids. With 3 bases removed from V and 2 bases from J, the gap between germline ends came to 9 bases. The sequence was collected from a male donor with early-stage non-small cell lung cancer. This chain connects TRBV12-3 or TRBV12-4 to TRBJ2-3; no reliable D call. Sequenced here: normal lung tissue next to the tumor, sampled at surgery. CDR3 sequence: CASSFLESTDTQYF. Here the CDR3 DNA reads TGTGCCAGCAGTTTCTTGGAGTCCACAGATACGCAGTATTTT.